The 22 T cell receptor beta chains reported below all come from one sample, sequenced in a study of T cells after yellow fever vaccination. TCRdb processed the 5' RACE reads anew with MiXCR; each CDR3 protein has one entry. The sample holds about 630,000 distinct CDR3 sequences, about 12% seen once. The sample consisted of PBMCs, taken on the day of the yellow fever booster vaccination. The receptor set was obtained from a man between 25 and 39 years old who received the YFV17D yellow fever vaccine.

This clonotype was observed a few times. This chain connects TRBV15 to TRBJ2-4, with TRBD2 matching 9 bases. Germline V lookup: CDR1 LNHNV, CDR2 YYDKDF (reference sequence). CDR3 length: 17 residues. J gave up 1 base and V 5 bases, and 9 bases lay outside the gene matches. The CDR3 DNA follows: TGTGCCACCAGCTGGCGGGAGGGACACCTGGCCAAAAACATTCAGTACTTC. The encoded protein is CATSWREGHLAKNIQYF.

This clonotype was seen more than once but under ten times. The CDR3 here is CASSYLLDRQETQYF. The CDR3 region has the DNA TGTGCCAGCAGCTACCTTTTGGACAGGCAAGAGACCCAGTACTTC. The chain couples TRBV7-9 to TRBJ2-5; 7 positions match TRBD1. From germline, CDR1 is SEHNR and CDR2 FQNEAQ (reference sequence). The CDR3 is made up of 15 amino acids. Trimming removed 4 bases from V and 2 bases from J; junction bases left unmatched: 7. Complete variable domain (other parts from reference TRBV7-9 and TRBJ2-5): DTGVSQNPRHKITKRGQNVTFRCDPISEHNRLYWYRQTLGQGPEFLTYFQNEAQLEKSRLLSDRFSAERPKGSFSTLEIQRTEQGDSAMYLCASSYLLDRQETQYFGPGTRLLVL.

This clonotype showed up just a few times. This chain connects TRBV29-1 to TRBJ2-6; D may correspond to TRBD1 or TRBD2 (5 bases each). Trimming removed 8 bases from V and 3 bases from J, with 20 bases in between. There are 16 residues in the CDR3. Germline CDR1 reads SQVTM; CDR2 reads ANQGSEA. The CDR3 sequence is CSTSQGTGSGANVLTF. The CDR3 DNA is TGCAGCACATCCCAGGGTACGGGAAGTGGGGCCAACGTCCTGACTTTC. Full variable domain (rest looked up from reference TRBV29-1 and TRBJ2-6): SAVISQKPSRDICQRGTSLTIQCQVDSQVTMMFWYRQQPGQSLTLIATANQGSEATYESGFVIDKFPISRPNLTFSTLTVSNMSPEDSSIYLCSTSQGTGSGANVLTFGAGSRLTVL.

The chain has TRBV5-1 and TRBJ2-5, with 7 nucleotides matching TRBD1. This CDR3 region has 14 residues. J gave up 3 bases and V 4 bases, and 6 bases lay outside the gene matches. Germline-derived CDR1 and CDR2 are SGHRS and YFSETQ. The CDR3 loop reads CASSNGTAKETQYF. The CDR3 nucleotides are TGCGCCAGCAGCAACGGGACAGCTAAAGAGACCCAGTACTTC.

V usage is TRBV20-1 and J usage is TRBJ1-2; D perhaps matches TRBD1 (6 bases). CDR1 and CDR2 from the germline V gene are DFQATT and SNEGSKA (reference sequence). The CDR3 runs 12 residues. Deletions cut 5 bases from V and 3 bases from J, with 10 bases between. The CDR3 here is CSAHRADYGYTF. CDR3 DNA: TGCAGTGCTCACAGGGCAGACTATGGCTACACCTTC.

This sequence joins TRBV5-5 and TRBJ2-1, with 7 bases identical to TRBD1. CDR3 length equals 15 residues. V lost 4 bases and J lost 4; bases outside the gene matches: 8. Germline V CDR1 and CDR2: SGHKS, YYEKEE (reference sequence). This CDR3 is CASSPRDSEYNEQFF. In DNA form, the CDR3 reads TGTGCCAGCAGCCCCCGGGACAGTGAATACAATGAGCAGTTCTTC.

This clonotype was recorded at least ten times. V and J are TRBV29-1 and TRBJ2-1; TRBD1 aligns across 9 bases. This CDR3 region has 15 residues. Germline loops: CDR1 SQVTM, CDR2 ANQGSEA. V lost 6 bases to trimming and J lost 8 bases; unmatched junction nucleotides: 14. CDR3 sequence reads: CSVRGDRGIFDEQFF. CDR3 coding DNA: TGCAGCGTGAGGGGAGACAGGGGGATCTTCGATGAGCAGTTCTTC.

This clonotype has just a few counts. J is TRBJ2-1 and V is TRBV2; 9 nucleotides line up with TRBD2. This CDR3 spans 13 amino acids. V lost 4 bases, J lost 15 bases, and 10 bases stayed unmatched. Germline lookup yields CDR1 SNHLY and CDR2 FYNNEI. For the CDR3, the DNA is TGTGCCAGCAGTGGTACTGCGGGAGGGCCTCTGTTCTTC. Protein sequence: CASSGTAGGPLFF.

This clonotype has a handful of counts. V gene TRBV10-3 combines with J gene TRBJ2-1; D could derive from TRBD1 or TRBD2 (10 bases each). This CDR3 has 23 residues. Trimming cost V 4 bases and J 6 bases, with 40 bases left between them. CDR1 ENHRY and CDR2 SYGVKD come from the germline V gene. CDR3 amino acids: CAISGRDRGPAGGQNYPRNEQFF. For the CDR3, the DNA is TGTGCCATCAGTGGCCGGGACAGGGGACCAGCGGGAGGGCAGAATTACCCCCGCAATGAGCAGTTCTTC.

This clonotype was detected a few times. V usage is TRBV5-1 and J usage is TRBJ2-1, with 8 bases lining up with TRBD2. The CDR3 length is 16 residues. The trim removed 0 bases at V and 4 bases at J, leaving 6 bases unmatched. Germline-derived CDR1 and CDR2 are SGHRS and YFSETQ. The CDR3 DNA follows: TGCGCCAGCAGCTTGGGAGCGGGAGAGTTGTACAATGAGCAGTTCTTC. It codes for CASSLGAGELYNEQFF.

In DNA, the CDR3 is TGCAGTGCTAGAGATTTCATGGGAGAAAACTACGAGCAGTACTTC. Translating it yields CSARDFMGENYEQYF. The chain combines TRBV20-1 with TRBJ2-7; TRBD2 is a possible D gene (5 bases). The V and J ends lost 0 bases and 3 bases respectively, with 15 bases between them. CDR3 length: 15 amino acids. CDR1 and CDR2 (germline): DFQATT, SNEGSKA (reference sequence).

This chain uses TRBV20-1 with TRBJ2-1; 11 nucleotides align to TRBD2. With 5 bases clipped from V and 7 bases from J, the junction kept 10 bases outside the gene matches. This CDR3 region has 15 residues. Germline loops: CDR1 DFQATT, CDR2 SNEGSKA (reference sequence). CDR3 nucleotide sequence: TGCAGTGCTTACAGACTAGCGGGAATCACGAATGAGCAGTTCTTC. The encoded protein is CSAYRLAGITNEQFF.

This clonotype appeared a few times. The chain couples TRBV3-1 to TRBJ2-7; TRBD2 matches 9 bases. The germline gives CDR1 LGHDT, CDR2 YNNKEL (reference sequence). V gave up 0 bases and J gave up 6 bases; unmatched junction bases: 9. CDR3 length equals 16 residues. The CDR3 loop reads CASSQDPSAGGFEQYF. CDR3 nucleotide sequence: TGTGCCAGCAGCCAAGACCCGTCCGCGGGAGGGTTCGAGCAGTACTTC.

V gene TRBV20-1 combines with J gene TRBJ2-3; D is uncertain. The CDR3 sequence is 10 residues long. Germline-derived CDR1 and CDR2 are DFQATT and SNEGSKA (reference sequence). Between the trimmed V and J ends, which lost 6 bases and 6 bases, there was a span of 7 bases. The CDR3 is CSAPLDTQYF. CDR3 in DNA: TGCAGTGCCCCCCTGGATACGCAGTATTTT.

This clonotype was seen a handful of times. The chain recombines TRBV12-3 or TRBV12-4 with TRBJ1-6; no firm D call. The CDR3 sequence is 12 residues long. V lost 2 bases and J lost 9, with 5 bases in between. Here the CDR3 reads CASSLFGSPLHF. CDR3 nucleotides: TGTGCCAGCAGTTTATTTGGTTCACCCCTCCACTTT.

This sequence joins TRBV6-9 and TRBJ2-6, with D unresolved. The V gene lost 4 bases and the J gene lost 0 bases, with 7 bases spanning the gap. The germline gives CDR1 MNHGY, CDR2 SVAAGI. The CDR3 has 15 amino acids. Here the CDR3 reads CASSSFYSGANVLTF. The DNA for the CDR3 is TGTGCCAGCAGTTCCTTTTACTCTGGGGCCAACGTCCTGACTTTC.

The chain uses TRBV4-3 and TRBJ2-5; D gene uncertain. CDR1 LGHNA and CDR2 YSLEER come from the germline V gene. The CDR3 spans 13 residues. V lost 1 base and J lost 5, with 8 bases in between. The CDR3 DNA sequence: TGCGCCAGCAGCCAAGTGTATGGGGAGACCCAGTACTTC. Translated: CASSQVYGETQYF.

Relative to its sample, this clonotype is medium-sized. V is TRBV5-1 and J is TRBJ2-4; 9 nucleotides match TRBD2. Trimming removed 6 bases from V and 8 bases from J; junction bases left unmatched: 9. This CDR3 is built from 14 residues. Germline V gene sequence: CDR1 SGHRS, CDR2 YFSETQ. CDR3 in amino acids: CASKGSGRRDIQYF. The CDR3 coding sequence is TGCGCCAGCAAGGGTAGCGGGAGACGGGACATTCAGTACTTC.

The table lists this clonotype with a few counts. The chain recombines TRBV2 with TRBJ2-5, with D unclear. V was clipped by 8 bases and J by 7 bases, with 20 bases between them. The CDR3 loop spans 14 amino acids. Looked up from germline, CDR1 is SNHLY and CDR2 is FYNNEI. This CDR3 is CASGQAPGSTTQYF. The CDR3 nucleotides read TGTGCCAGCGGCCAAGCCCCGGGTTCAACGACCCAGTACTTC.

The chain joins TRBV6-5 to TRBJ1-5; D gene unclear. CDR1 and CDR2 (germline): MNHEY, SVGAGI. The CDR3 is 15 amino acids. Trimming removed 6 bases at V and 2 bases at J, with 14 bases between. The CDR3: CASSFSHSGNQPQHF. CDR3 bases: TGTGCCAGCAGCTTCTCCCATAGTGGCAATCAGCCCCAGCATTTT.

The chain uses TRBV20-1 and TRBJ2-1; 9 bases line up with TRBD2. The germline gives CDR1 DFQATT, CDR2 SNEGSKA (reference sequence). V lost 4 bases to trimming and J lost 5 bases; unmatched junction nucleotides: 6. CDR3 length: 14 residues. CDR3 DNA sequence: TGCAGTGCTAAAATAGCGGGAGCCCACAATGAGCAGTTCTTC. This codes for CSAKIAGAHNEQFF.

The genes are TRBV20-1 and TRBJ2-1, with TRBD2 identical over 7 bases. CDR1 and CDR2 (germline): DFQATT, SNEGSKA (reference sequence). V was clipped by 3 bases and J by 5 bases; unmatched bases: 10. The length of the CDR3 is 15 residues. CDR3 in DNA: TGCAGTGCTAGTTTGAGGACTAGAGTGAACAATGAGCAGTTCTTC. Residues: CSASLRTRVNNEQFF.